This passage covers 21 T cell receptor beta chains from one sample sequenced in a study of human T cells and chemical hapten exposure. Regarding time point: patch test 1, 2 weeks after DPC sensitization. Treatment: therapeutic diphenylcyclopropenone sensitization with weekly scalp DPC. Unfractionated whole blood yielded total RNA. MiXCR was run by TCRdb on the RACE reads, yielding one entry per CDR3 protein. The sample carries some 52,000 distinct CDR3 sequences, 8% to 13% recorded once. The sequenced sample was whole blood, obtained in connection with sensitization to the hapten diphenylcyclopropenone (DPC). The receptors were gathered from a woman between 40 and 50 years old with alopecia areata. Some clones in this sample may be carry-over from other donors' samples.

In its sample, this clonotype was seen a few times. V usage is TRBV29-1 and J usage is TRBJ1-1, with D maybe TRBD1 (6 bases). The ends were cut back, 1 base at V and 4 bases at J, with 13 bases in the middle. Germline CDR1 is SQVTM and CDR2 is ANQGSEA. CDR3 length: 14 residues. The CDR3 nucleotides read TGCAGCGTTGAAGGGAACAGGGATCGCACTGAAGCTTTCTTT. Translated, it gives CSVEGNRDRTEAFF.

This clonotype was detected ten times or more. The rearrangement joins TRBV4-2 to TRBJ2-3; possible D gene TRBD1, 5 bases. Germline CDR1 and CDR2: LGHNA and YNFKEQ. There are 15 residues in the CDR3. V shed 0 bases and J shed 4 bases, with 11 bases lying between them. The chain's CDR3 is CASSQEQGNADTQYF. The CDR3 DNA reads TGTGCCAGCAGCCAAGAGCAGGGAAACGCAGATACGCAGTATTTT.

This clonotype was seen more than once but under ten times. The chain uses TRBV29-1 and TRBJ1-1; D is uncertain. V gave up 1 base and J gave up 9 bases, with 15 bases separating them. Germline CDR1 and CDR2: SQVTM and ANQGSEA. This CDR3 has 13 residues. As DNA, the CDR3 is TGCAGCGTTGAAGTAGAGGCGGGCTTGAAAGCTTTCTTT. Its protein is CSVEVEAGLKAFF.

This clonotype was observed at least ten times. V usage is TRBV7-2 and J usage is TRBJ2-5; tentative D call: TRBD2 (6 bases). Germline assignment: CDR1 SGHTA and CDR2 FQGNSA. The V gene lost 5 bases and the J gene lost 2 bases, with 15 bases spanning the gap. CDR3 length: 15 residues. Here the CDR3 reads CASSTRAGRQETQYF. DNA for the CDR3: TGTGCCAGCAGCACCAGGGCGGGAAGGCAAGAGACCCAGTACTTC. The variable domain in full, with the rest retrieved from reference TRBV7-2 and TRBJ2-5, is GAGVSQSPSNKVTEKGKDVELRCDPISGHTALYWYRQSLGQGLEFLIYFQGNSAPDKSGLPSDRFSAERTGGSVSTLTIQRTQQEDSAVYLCASSTRAGRQETQYFGPGTRLLVL.

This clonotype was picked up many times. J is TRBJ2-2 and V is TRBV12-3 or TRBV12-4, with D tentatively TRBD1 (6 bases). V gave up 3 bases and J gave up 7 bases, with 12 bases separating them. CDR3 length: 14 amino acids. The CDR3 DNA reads TGTGCCAGCAGTTTGAGCGTAGGGGGCGGGGAGCTGTTTTTT. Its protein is CASSLSVGGGELFF.

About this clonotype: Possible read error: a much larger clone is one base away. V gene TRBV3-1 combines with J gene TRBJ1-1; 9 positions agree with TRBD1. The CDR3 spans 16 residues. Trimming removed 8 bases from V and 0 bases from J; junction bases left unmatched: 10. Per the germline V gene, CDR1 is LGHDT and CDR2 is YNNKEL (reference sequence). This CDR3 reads CASRPPDRGMNTEAFF. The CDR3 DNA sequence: TGTGCCAGCCGCCCACCGGACAGGGGCATGAACACTGAAGCTTTCTTT. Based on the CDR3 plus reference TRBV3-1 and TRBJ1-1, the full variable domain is DTAVSQTPKYLVTQMGNDKSIKCEQNLGHDTMYWYKQDSKKFLKIMFSYNNKELIINETVPNRFSPKSPDKAHLNLHINSLELGDSAVYFCASRPPDRGMNTEAFFGQGTRLTVV.

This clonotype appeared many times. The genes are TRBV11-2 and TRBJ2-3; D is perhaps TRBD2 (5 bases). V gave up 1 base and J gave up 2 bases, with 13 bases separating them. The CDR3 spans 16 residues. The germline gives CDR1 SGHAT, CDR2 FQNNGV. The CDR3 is CASSLGSSGHTDTQYF. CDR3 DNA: TGTGCCAGCAGCTTAGGTTCCAGCGGCCACACAGATACGCAGTATTTT.

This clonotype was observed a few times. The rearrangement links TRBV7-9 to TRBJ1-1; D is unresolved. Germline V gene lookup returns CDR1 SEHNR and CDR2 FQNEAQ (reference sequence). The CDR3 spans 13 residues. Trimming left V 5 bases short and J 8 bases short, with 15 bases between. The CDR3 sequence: CASSLSHPLEAFF. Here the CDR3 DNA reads TGTGCCAGCAGCCTATCACACCCCCTCGAAGCTTTCTTT. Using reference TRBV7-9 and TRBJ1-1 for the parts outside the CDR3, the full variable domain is DTGVSQNPRHKITKRGQNVTFRCDPISEHNRLYWYRQTLGQGPEFLTYFQNEAQLEKSRLLSDRFSAERPKGSFSTLEIQRTEQGDSAMYLCASSLSHPLEAFFGQGTRLTVV.

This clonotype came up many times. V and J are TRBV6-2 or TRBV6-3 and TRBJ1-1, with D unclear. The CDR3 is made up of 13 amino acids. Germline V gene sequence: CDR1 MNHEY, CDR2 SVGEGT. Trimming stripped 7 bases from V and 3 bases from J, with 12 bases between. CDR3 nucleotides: TGTGCCAGCATCGATGGAGGCGACACTGAAGCTTTCTTT. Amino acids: CASIDGGDTEAFF.

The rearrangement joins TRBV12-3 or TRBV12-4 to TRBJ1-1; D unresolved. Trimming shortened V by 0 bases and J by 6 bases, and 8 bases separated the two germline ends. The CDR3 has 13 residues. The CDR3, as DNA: TGTGCCAGCAGTTTAGCGCGGCTATCTGAAGCTTTCTTT. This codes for CASSLARLSEAFF.

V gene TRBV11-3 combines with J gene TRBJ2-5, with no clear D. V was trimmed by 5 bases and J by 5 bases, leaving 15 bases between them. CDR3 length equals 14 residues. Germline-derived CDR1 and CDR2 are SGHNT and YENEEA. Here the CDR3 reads CASSPLTLGETQYF. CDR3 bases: TGTGCCAGCAGCCCCTTGACCCTCGGGGAGACCCAGTACTTC.

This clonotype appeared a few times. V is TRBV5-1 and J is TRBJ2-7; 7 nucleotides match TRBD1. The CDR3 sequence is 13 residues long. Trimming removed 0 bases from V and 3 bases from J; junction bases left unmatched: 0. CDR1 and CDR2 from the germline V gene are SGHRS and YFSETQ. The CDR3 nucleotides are TGCGCCAGCAGCTTGGGGACAGGCTACGAGCAGTACTTC. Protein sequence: CASSLGTGYEQYF.

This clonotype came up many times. Here the CDR3 DNA reads TGTGCCAGCATCCCCGCGACGGGCCTCAGAGCTTTCTTT. Its translation: CASIPATGLRAFF. J is TRBJ1-1 and V is TRBV7-9; D unclear. The CDR3 is 13 amino acids. Per germline, CDR1 SEHNR and CDR2 FQNEAQ (reference sequence). V lost 7 bases and J 10 bases, leaving 19 bases between the germline ends. The variable domain in full, with the rest retrieved from reference TRBV7-9 and TRBJ1-1, is DTGVSQNPRHKITKRGQNVTFRCDPISEHNRLYWYRQTLGQGPEFLTYFQNEAQLEKSRLLSDRFSAERPKGSFSTLEIQRTEQGDSAMYLCASIPATGLRAFFGQGTRLTVV.

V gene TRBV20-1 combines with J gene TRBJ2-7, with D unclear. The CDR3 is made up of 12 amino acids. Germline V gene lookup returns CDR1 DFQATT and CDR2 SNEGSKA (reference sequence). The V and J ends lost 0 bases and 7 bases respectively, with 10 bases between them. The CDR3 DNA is TGCAGTGCTAGAGATCCCCCGAAGGAGCAGTACTTC. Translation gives CSARDPPKEQYF.

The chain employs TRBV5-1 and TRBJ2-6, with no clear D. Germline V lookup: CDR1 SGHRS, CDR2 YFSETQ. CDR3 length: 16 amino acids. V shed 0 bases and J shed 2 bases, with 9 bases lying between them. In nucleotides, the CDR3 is TGCGCCAGCAGCTTGGCCGCGGATACTGGGGCCAACGTCCTGACTTTC. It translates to CASSLAADTGANVLTF.

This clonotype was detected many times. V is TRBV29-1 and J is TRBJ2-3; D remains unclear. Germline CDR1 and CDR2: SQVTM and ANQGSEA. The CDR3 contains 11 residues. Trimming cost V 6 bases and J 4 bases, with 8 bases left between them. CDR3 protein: CSVPFADTQYF. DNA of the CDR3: TGCAGCGTCCCGTTCGCAGATACGCAGTATTTT.

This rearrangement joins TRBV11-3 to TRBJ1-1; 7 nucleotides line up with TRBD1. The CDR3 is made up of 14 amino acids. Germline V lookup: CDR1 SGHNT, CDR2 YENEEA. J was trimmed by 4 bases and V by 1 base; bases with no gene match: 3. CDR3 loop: CASSLGPGGTEAFF. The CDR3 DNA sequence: TGTGCCAGCAGCTTAGGACCAGGGGGCACTGAAGCTTTCTTT.

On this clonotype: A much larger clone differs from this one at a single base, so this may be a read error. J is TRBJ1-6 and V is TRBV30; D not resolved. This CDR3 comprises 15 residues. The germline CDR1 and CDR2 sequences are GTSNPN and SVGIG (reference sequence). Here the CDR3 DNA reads TGTGCCTCCCACTTTGGGAGCTCCTATAATTCACCCCACCACTTT. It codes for CASHFGSSYNSPHHF. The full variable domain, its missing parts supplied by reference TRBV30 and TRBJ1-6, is SQTIHQWPATLVQPVGSPLSLECTVEGTSNPNLYWYRQAAGRGLQLLFYSVGIGQISSEVPQNLSASRPQDRQFILSSKKLLLSDSGFYLCASHFGSSYNSPHHFGNGTRLTVT.

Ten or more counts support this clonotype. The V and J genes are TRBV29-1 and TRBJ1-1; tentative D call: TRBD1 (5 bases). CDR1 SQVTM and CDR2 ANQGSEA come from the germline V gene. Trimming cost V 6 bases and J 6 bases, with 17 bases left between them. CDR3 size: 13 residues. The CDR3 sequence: CSVRRGGDAEAFF. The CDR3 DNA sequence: TGCAGCGTCAGACGGGGGGGAGACGCTGAAGCTTTCTTT. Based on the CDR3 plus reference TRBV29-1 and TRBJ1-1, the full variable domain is SAVISQKPSRDICQRGTSLTIQCQVDSQVTMMFWYRQQPGQSLTLIATANQGSEATYESGFVIDKFPISRPNLTFSTLTVSNMSPEDSSIYLCSVRRGGDAEAFFGQGTRLTVV.

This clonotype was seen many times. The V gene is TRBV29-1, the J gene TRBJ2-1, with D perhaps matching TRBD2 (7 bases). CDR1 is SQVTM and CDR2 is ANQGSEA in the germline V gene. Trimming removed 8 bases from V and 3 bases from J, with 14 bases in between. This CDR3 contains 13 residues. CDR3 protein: CSCLGGGYNEQFF. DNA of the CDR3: TGCAGCTGTTTAGGGGGGGGCTACAATGAGCAGTTCTTC.

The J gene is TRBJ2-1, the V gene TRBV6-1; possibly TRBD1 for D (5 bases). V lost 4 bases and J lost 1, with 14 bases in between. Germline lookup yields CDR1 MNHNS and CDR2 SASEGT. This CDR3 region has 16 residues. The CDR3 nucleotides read TGTGCCAGCAGTGGGGGCCCGGACGCATCCTACAATGAGCAGTTCTTC. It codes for CASSGGPDASYNEQFF.